Each of the 26 T cell receptor beta chains below was sequenced from the same sample in a study of shared clonotypes between healthy human individuals. Assay: immunoSEQ multiplex PCR; the TCRdb copy retains only in-frame clones and omits some. This table has over a million clones, approximately 78% appearing once. Sequenced sample: memory CD4+ T cells from PBMCs. Regarding subset: CD45RA-negative fraction. The receptor source for this set is a young man in good health. Some clones in this sample may be carry-over from other donors' samples.

J is TRBJ2-7 and V is TRBV4-1; tentatively, D is TRBD1 or TRBD2 (5 bases each). The CDR3 totals 15 residues. The V end lost 0 bases, the J end lost 8 bases, and 17 bases lay between the germline ends. CDR1 and CDR2 from the germline V gene are MGHRA and YSYEKL. The CDR3 spells CASSQDRDESRQQYF. CDR3 bases: TGCGCCAGCAGCCAAGACCGGGACGAATCCCGTCAGCAGTACTTC.

The chain combines TRBV5-1 with TRBJ1-1; 10 nucleotides line up with TRBD1. The J segment lost 5 bases and the V segment lost 5 bases, leaving 6 bases of the junction unmatched. CDR1 is SGHRS and CDR2 is YFSETQ in the germline V gene. The CDR3 covers 14 residues. The CDR3: CASRPGTGVTEAFF. For the CDR3, the DNA is TGCGCCAGCAGACCCGGGACAGGGGTTACTGAAGCTTTCTTT.

As to this clone: The junction and the germline gene differ at one end; a read error may be behind it. The chain uses TRBV18 and TRBJ1-1; tentatively, D is TRBD1 (6 bases). Germline CDR1 KGHSH, CDR2 LQKENI. CDR3 size: 16 residues. The CDR3 DNA follows: TGTGCCAGCTCACCGTCCAGAACAGGGATGAAAACTGAAGCTTTCTTT. This translates into CASSPSRTGMKTEAFF.

The gene calls are TRBV6-6 and TRBJ1-1; 7 nucleotides align to TRBD1. J gave up 11 bases and V 6 bases, and 6 bases lay outside the gene matches. The CDR3 has 11 residues. Germline CDR1 and CDR2: MNHNY and SVGAGI (reference sequence). CDR3 DNA: TGTGCCAGCAGACGACAGGGCGGTGCTTTCTTT. Residues: CASRRQGGAFF.

This clone has a handful of counts. This chain connects TRBV2 to TRBJ1-4; D not resolved. The germline V and J ends were trimmed by 5 bases and 8 bases, with 12 bases remaining between them. Germline-derived CDR1 and CDR2 are SNHLY and FYNNEI. CDR3 length equals 13 residues. CDR3 region: CASSREHQEKLFF. CDR3 sequence (DNA): TGTGCCAGCAGTAGGGAGCATCAAGAAAAACTGTTTTTT.

A word on this clone: This sample also contains other DNA sequences that code for the same CDR3. The rearrangement uses TRBV7-2 and TRBJ2-3; a weak D match, TRBD2 (5 bases). This CDR3 has 14 amino acids. V lost 7 bases and J 4 bases, leaving 15 bases between the germline ends. Germline V gene data show CDR1 as SGHTA and CDR2 as FQGNSA. In DNA, the CDR3 is TGTGCCAGCAACGTGGCGGGTGGCGCAGATACGCAGTATTTT. Its protein is CASNVAGGADTQYF.

The CDR3 spells CASSLVGARETQYF. The CDR3 DNA reads TGTGCCAGCAGCTTAGTGGGAGCCCGGGAGACCCAGTACTTC. The gene calls are TRBV7-3 and TRBJ2-5; possibly TRBD2 for D (5 bases). This CDR3 is 14 amino acids long. The germline V and J ends were trimmed by 2 bases and 5 bases, with 12 bases remaining between them. Germline V gene sequence: CDR1 SGHTA, CDR2 FQGTGA.

This clone was observed a few times. A much more abundant neighbour one base away suggests this may be a read error. The rearrangement joins TRBV21-1 to TRBJ2-7; no DNA check was done on the table's D call, TRBD2. TRBV21-1 is a pseudogene locus. This CDR3 has 10 residues. CDR3 sequence reads: CASRLREQYF. CDR3 sequence (DNA): TGTGCCAGCAGGTTGAGGGAGCAGTACTTC.

The rearrangement uses TRBV5-4 and TRBJ2-7, with 7 bases lining up with TRBD1. Germline lookup yields CDR1 SGHNT and CDR2 YYREEE (reference sequence). CDR3 length: 16 amino acids. V shed 4 bases, J shed 6 bases, and the junction held 16 bases outside the gene matches. CDR3: CASSPDSRGSLGEQYF. The CDR3 DNA reads as TGTGCCAGCAGCCCGGATAGCAGGGGGAGCCTCGGCGAGCAGTACTTC.

J is TRBJ1-2 and V is TRBV9; D ambiguous. Germline V lookup: CDR1 SGDLS, CDR2 YYNGEE. V lost 2 bases and J lost 0, with 11 bases in between. CDR3 length equals 15 residues. In DNA form, the CDR3 reads TGTGCCAGCAGCGTCCGCCTGGAAACTAACTATGGCTACACCTTC. Its protein is CASSVRLETNYGYTF.

The table lists this clone with a count of one. This chain joins TRBV7-2 and TRBJ2-7; 8 nucleotides match TRBD2. The CDR3 runs 15 residues. The germline V gene encodes CDR1 SGHTA and CDR2 FQGNSA. Trimming removed 4 bases from V and 5 bases from J; junction bases left unmatched: 10. The CDR3: CASSSVSGRINEQYF. CDR3 bases: TGTGCCAGCAGCTCGGTAAGCGGGAGAATCAACGAGCAGTACTTC. Full variable domain (remainder filled in from reference TRBV7-2 and TRBJ2-7): GAGVSQSPSNKVTEKGKDVELRCDPISGHTALYWYRQSLGQGLEFLIYFQGNSAPDKSGLPSDRFSAERTGGSVSTLTIQRTQQEDSAVYLCASSSVSGRINEQYFGPGTRLTVT.

A remark on this clone: Distinct nucleotide sequences in the sample also encode this CDR3. This sequence joins TRBV6-6 and TRBJ2-2; possibly TRBD2 for D (5 bases). The CDR3 sequence is 14 residues long. V was clipped by 6 bases and J by 3 bases, with 11 bases between them. Germline CDR1 reads MNHNY; CDR2 reads SVGAGI (reference sequence). The CDR3: CASSPDLYTGELFF. The CDR3 nucleotides read TGTGCCAGCAGCCCGGACTTGTACACCGGGGAGCTGTTTTTT.

This clone has just a few counts. The chain is built from TRBV7-2 and TRBJ2-7; 10 bases are a match to TRBD2. The CDR3 covers 18 residues. The V segment lost 5 bases and the J segment 0 bases; nucleotides outside the gene matches: 13. The V gene's germline CDR1 is SGHTA and CDR2 FQGNSA. The CDR3 DNA follows: TGTGCCAGCAGCCAACCCCCTAGCGGGAGTGGGTTCTCCTACGAGCAGTACTTC. Its protein product is CASSQPPSGSGFSYEQYF.

About this clone itself: This sample includes further DNA sequences coding for the same CDR3. This chain uses TRBV6-5 with TRBJ2-7, with D possibly being TRBD1 (7 bases). V shed 6 bases and J shed 4 bases, with 13 bases lying between them. The CDR3 runs to 13 residues. Germline CDR1 and CDR2: MNHEY and SVGAGI. The CDR3 sequence: CASRTGRNYEQYF. The CDR3 region has the DNA TGTGCCAGCAGGACAGGGAGGAATTACGAGCAGTACTTC.

Notes on this clone: The sample has other DNA sequences that encode this CDR3 too. V usage is TRBV4-1 and J usage is TRBJ2-5, with D tentatively TRBD2 (6 bases). The V gene's germline CDR1 is MGHRA and CDR2 YSYEKL. The length of the CDR3 is 14 residues. Trimming shortened V by 1 base and J by 2 bases, and 8 bases separated the two germline ends. The CDR3 region has the DNA TGCGCCAGCAGCCAAGTACGGGGGCAAGAGACCCAGTACTTC. This gives the protein CASSQVRGQETQYF.

The CDR3 DNA follows: TGTGCCAGCAGGACGGCGGATCGCTATAATTCACCCCTCCACTTT. Translated: CASRTADRYNSPLHF. V usage is TRBV25-1 and J usage is TRBJ1-6; unclear D gene. Germline values: CDR1 MGHDK, CDR2 SYGVNS. This CDR3 spans 15 amino acids. Trimming left V 6 bases short and J 3 bases short, with 12 bases between.

This clone was detected only once. This chain links TRBV5-6 with TRBJ1-4; D gene ambiguous. This CDR3 spans 12 amino acids. Germline V lookup: CDR1 SGHDT, CDR2 YYEEEE. The V end was cut by 5 bases, the J end by 7 bases, with 9 bases between. The CDR3 spells CASSGGLEKLFF. The CDR3 DNA reads TGTGCCAGCAGTGGAGGGCTTGAAAAACTGTTTTTT.

This chain uses TRBV5-1 with TRBJ2-4, with D perhaps being TRBD1 or TRBD2 (5 bases each). The germline V and J ends were trimmed by 3 bases and 6 bases, with 19 bases remaining between them. Germline V gene data show CDR1 as SGHRS and CDR2 as YFSETQ. CDR3 size: 16 residues. The CDR3 sequence is CASSSIGAAVGNIQYF. In nucleotides, the CDR3 is TGCGCCAGCAGCTCAATCGGGGCGGCCGTTGGAAACATTCAGTACTTC.

The chain combines TRBV9 with TRBJ2-1; 9 bases align to TRBD1. Germline CDR1 SGDLS, CDR2 YYNGEE. Trimming cost V 3 bases and J 4 bases; bases outside gene matches: 5. The CDR3 is 15 amino acids. CDR3 sequence: CASSGTGASYNEQFF. The CDR3 region has the DNA TGTGCCAGCAGCGGGACAGGGGCGAGTTACAATGAGCAGTTCTTC.

The chain employs TRBV7-9 and TRBJ2-1, with D maybe TRBD2 (6 bases). This CDR3 has 15 amino acids. Germline CDR1 and CDR2: SEHNR and FQNEAQ (reference sequence). Trimming left V 0 bases short and J 2 bases short, with 8 bases between. CDR3 region: CASSLAGSPYNEQFF. The CDR3 DNA is TGTGCCAGCAGCTTAGCCGGGAGCCCCTACAATGAGCAGTTCTTC.

The rearrangement joins TRBV7-8 to TRBJ2-1; 8 nucleotides agree with TRBD2. J lost 6 bases, V lost 4 bases, and 11 bases had no gene match. This CDR3 comprises 16 residues. In germline, CDR1 is SGHVS, CDR2 FQNEAQ. The DNA for the CDR3 is TGTGCCAGCAGCTGGGAAGCGGTACTAGCGGCCAATGAGCAGTTCTTC. Its translation is CASSWEAVLAANEQFF.

With regard to this clone: A read error may be the cause here, since a much bigger clone is one base away. This rearrangement joins TRBV7-2 to TRBJ2-1; TRBD1 matches 7 bases. The CDR3 is made up of 13 amino acids. After removal of 0 bases from V and 9 bases from J, the junction contained 2 bases not matched to a gene. Germline loops: CDR1 SGHTA, CDR2 FQGNSA. Here the CDR3 reads CASSLAAGGEQFF. The CDR3 nucleotides read TGTGCCAGCAGCTTAGCGGCAGGGGGTGAGCAGTTCTTC.

The table lists this clone with many counts. Distinct nucleotide sequences in the sample also encode this CDR3. The gene calls are TRBV7-8 and TRBJ2-7; D may be TRBD1 (5 bases). The CDR3 is 14 residues long. Germline CDR1 reads SGHVS; CDR2 reads FQNEAQ. Trimming took 2 bases from V and 1 from J, leaving 9 bases between them. DNA for the CDR3: TGTGCCAGCAGCTTAACAGGTGGATCCTACGAGCAGTACTTC. Its translation is CASSLTGGSYEQYF.

The sample holds many counts of this clone. J is TRBJ1-5 and V is TRBV2, with TRBD1 matching over 8 bases. CDR3 length: 14 amino acids. Per the germline V gene, CDR1 is SNHLY and CDR2 is FYNNEI. After removal of 5 bases from V and 5 bases from J, the junction contained 5 bases not matched to a gene. For the CDR3, the DNA is TGTGCCAGCAGTTTGGGACAGGATTATCAGCCCCAGCATTTT. It specifies CASSLGQDYQPQHF.

Concerning this clone: Other DNA variants within this sample encode the same CDR3. J is TRBJ2-3 and V is TRBV19, with a weak D call TRBD2 (5 bases). V shed 5 bases and J shed 0 bases, with 9 bases lying between them. This CDR3 contains 14 residues. Germline lookup yields CDR1 LNHDA and CDR2 SQIVND (reference sequence). The CDR3 region is CASSLRDSTDTQYF. In DNA, the CDR3 is TGTGCCAGTAGTCTACGGGATAGCACAGATACGCAGTATTTT.

The sample holds many counts of this clone. The same CDR3 also results from other DNA sequences found in this sample. The V and J genes are TRBV7-6 and TRBJ2-5, with D unresolved. V was pared by 3 bases and J by 2 bases, with 1 base between. Germline V gene data show CDR1 as SGHVS and CDR2 as FNYEAQ. This CDR3 is 11 amino acids long. The CDR3 bases are TGTGCCAGCAGCTTTCAAGAGACCCAGTACTTC. This translates into CASSFQETQYF.